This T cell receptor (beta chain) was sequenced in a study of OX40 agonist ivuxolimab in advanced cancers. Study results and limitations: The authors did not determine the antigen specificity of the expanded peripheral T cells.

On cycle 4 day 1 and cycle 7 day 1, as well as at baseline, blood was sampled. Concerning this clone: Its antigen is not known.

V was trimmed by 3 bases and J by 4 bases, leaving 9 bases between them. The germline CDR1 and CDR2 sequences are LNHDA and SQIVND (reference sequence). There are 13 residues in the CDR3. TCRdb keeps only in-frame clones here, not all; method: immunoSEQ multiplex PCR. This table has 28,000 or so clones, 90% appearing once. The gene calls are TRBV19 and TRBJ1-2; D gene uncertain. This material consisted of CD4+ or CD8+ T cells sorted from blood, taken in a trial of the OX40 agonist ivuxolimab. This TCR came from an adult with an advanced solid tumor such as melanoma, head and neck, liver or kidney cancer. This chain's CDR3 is CASSIGQSYGYTF. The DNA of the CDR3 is TGTGCCAGTAGTATCGGGCAGTCCTATGGCTACACCTTC.